What follows are 9 T cell receptor beta chains derived from one specimen sequenced in a study of Ad26.COV2.S vaccination and SARS-CoV-2 variants. Using immunoSEQ multiplex PCR, the repertoire was profiled, and TCRdb retains in-frame clones only, with some absent. Here the sample spans hundreds of thousands of clones, roughly 91% being singletons. The sample's treatment: around 19 received Ad26.COV2.S at low or high dose, single or two shots; several received placebo; per-sample allocation not given. Material that was analyzed had been drawn on day 63 after the first vaccine or placebo injection. Sequences were derived from peripheral blood, sampled in a trial of Ad26.COV2.S vaccine versus placebo. These receptors originate from a person between 18 and 59 years old who received the Ad26.COV2.S COVID-19 vaccine or a placebo.

CDR3 sequence (DNA): TGCGCCAGCAGCAATCTCGGGGGTTATAATTCACCCCTCCACTTT. Translating it yields CASSNLGGYNSPLHF. The rearrangement uses TRBV5-1 and TRBJ1-6; weak D call: TRBD1 (5 bases). The CDR3 has 15 amino acids. V was clipped by 4 bases and J by 4 bases, with 12 bases between them. CDR1 and CDR2 from the germline V gene are SGHRS and YFSETQ.

The CDR3 sequence is CASSKARNNSPLHF. The CDR3 nucleotides are TGTGCCAGCAGTAAGGCCAGAAATAATTCACCCCTCCACTTT. This chain connects TRBV6-5 to TRBJ1-6; no clear D gene. V was clipped by 5 bases and J by 5 bases, with 10 bases between them. Germline CDR1 MNHEY, CDR2 SVGAGI. CDR3 length equals 14 residues.

For this clone: The sample carries other DNA sequences with the same CDR3. The V call is TRBV14, the J call TRBJ2-7, with a weak D call TRBD1 (5 bases). Per the germline V gene, CDR1 is SGHDN and CDR2 is FVKESK. The ends were cut back, 1 base at V and 4 bases at J, with 8 bases in the middle. This CDR3 spans 13 amino acids. In DNA, the CDR3 is TGTGCCAGCAGCCAAGTCCCAGGGTACGAGCAGTACTTC. Its translation is CASSQVPGYEQYF.

The chain couples TRBV5-8 to TRBJ2-3, with 10 nucleotides matching TRBD2. From germline, CDR1 is SGHTS and CDR2 YDEGEE. CDR3 length equals 18 residues. V was pared by 1 base and J by 1 base, with 9 bases of the junction left unmatched. The CDR3 bases are TGTGCCAGCAGCTTGCTCGGCGGGACTAGCGTAGGCACAGATACGCAGTATTTT. This gives the protein CASSLLGGTSVGTDTQYF.

The chain combines TRBV29-1 with TRBJ2-3; 7 positions match TRBD1. The V gene's germline CDR1 is SQVTM and CDR2 ANQGSEA. The CDR3 has 15 amino acids. V shed 3 bases and J 2 bases; nucleotides not matched to a gene: 8. This CDR3 is CSVDFRGRDTDTQYF. The CDR3 DNA reads as TGCAGCGTTGATTTTAGGGGGCGCGACACAGATACGCAGTATTTT.

V gene TRBV30 combines with J gene TRBJ1-5; D not certain. V was pared by 2 bases and J by 6 bases, with 11 bases between. This CDR3 spans 13 amino acids. Germline lookup yields CDR1 GTSNPN and CDR2 SVGIG (reference sequence). This CDR3 reads CAWSTKGSQPQHF. As DNA, the CDR3 is TGTGCCTGGAGTACAAAGGGATCTCAGCCCCAGCATTTT.

V and J are TRBV20-1 and TRBJ2-1, with 9 bases lining up with TRBD1. CDR3 length: 14 amino acids. Germline assignment: CDR1 DFQATT and CDR2 SNEGSKA (reference sequence). V trimming: 3 bases; J trimming: 8 bases; junction bases outside the gene matches: 8. In nucleotides, the CDR3 is TGCAGTGCTAGTGGAAGGACAGGGGAGGATGAGCAGTTCTTC. Translating it yields CSASGRTGEDEQFF.

The chain couples TRBV7-9 to TRBJ2-7; D could derive from TRBD1 or TRBD2 (5 bases each). This CDR3 has 15 amino acids. Germline V lookup: CDR1 SEHNR, CDR2 FQNEAQ (reference sequence). Trimming took off 9 bases at V and 4 bases at J, with 22 bases between the two ends. Here the CDR3 reads CASVLPGLAEYEQYF. The CDR3, as DNA: TGTGCCAGTGTGCTACCGGGGCTAGCCGAGTACGAGCAGTACTTC.

The CDR3 coding sequence is TGTGCCAGCAGTGAAGCACCCACCTACAATGAGCAGTTCTTC. Translation: CASSEAPTYNEQFF. V and J are TRBV2 and TRBJ2-1; no reliable D call. V gave up 0 bases and J gave up 2 bases, with 5 bases separating them. This CDR3 region has 14 residues. Germline V CDR1 and CDR2: SNHLY, FYNNEI.